This T cell receptor (beta chain) originates from a study of CD8 T cells in ankylosing spondylitis. CDR1 DFQATT and CDR2 SNEGSKA come from the germline V gene (reference sequence). Trimming stripped 7 bases from V and 2 bases from J, with 11 bases between. This CDR3 has 13 amino acids. This clonotype was observed many times. Molecular-barcoded quantitative 5'-RACE produced these TCR beta libraries. TCRdb re-called the 5' RACE reads through MiXCR, storing one row per CDR3 protein. In the table there are around 130,000 distinct CDR3 sequences, approximately 14% of which are singletons. What was sequenced was blood, either unsorted or a sorted T cell fraction (not recorded which). The clonotype comes from a female donor with ankylosing spondylitis or in good health (not recorded which). The chain combines TRBV20-1 with TRBJ2-2; no clear D. The CDR3 region has the DNA TGCAGTGTAATGGTTGCAAACACCGGGGAGCTGTTTTTT. Its protein is CSVMVANTGELFF.